This entry lists 4 T cell receptor beta chains sequenced from one sample in a study of CD8 T cells in ankylosing spondylitis. Study-wide findings and caveats: For ankylosing spondylitis blood, a TCR beta motif of about eight highly homologous variants appeared characteristic.

TCRdb itself ran the 5' RACE reads through MiXCR, one entry per CDR3 protein. The table includes 700,000 to 1,000,000 distinct CDR3 sequences, roughly 10% detected once. The antigens of these receptors remain unknown. The specimen sequenced was blood, either unsorted or a sorted T cell fraction (not recorded which). The receptors were gathered from a male donor with ankylosing spondylitis.

The V and J genes are TRBV6-5 and TRBJ2-3; a possible D gene is TRBD1 (5 bases). The CDR3 has 14 amino acids. The V gene lost 0 bases and the J gene lost 5 bases, with 9 bases spanning the gap. Germline V gene lookup returns CDR1 MNHEY and CDR2 SVGAGI. The DNA of the CDR3 is TGTGCCAGCAGTTACTCGAGGCAGGGAGATACGCAGTATTTT. As protein: CASSYSRQGDTQYF.

This clonotype was observed a handful of times. The chain has TRBV7-2 and TRBJ2-3, with 9 positions matching TRBD1. From germline, CDR1 is SGHTA and CDR2 FQGNSA. This CDR3 contains 17 residues. V lost 1 base and J lost 4; bases outside the gene matches: 9. In DNA, the CDR3 is TGTGCCAGCAGCTTAGGTTTTTTGGGACAGGGATCAGATACGCAGTATTTT. Residues: CASSLGFLGQGSDTQYF.

This clonotype was observed a handful of times. The V call is TRBV20-1, the J call TRBJ1-2; D is uncertain. Germline lookup yields CDR1 DFQATT and CDR2 SNEGSKA (reference sequence). V was cut by 3 bases and J by 4 bases, with 15 bases left in between. This CDR3 is built from 14 residues. The CDR3 is CSASKDRNSYGYTF. In DNA, the CDR3 is TGCAGTGCTAGCAAGGACCGGAACTCCTATGGCTACACCTTC.

The V gene is TRBV14, the J gene TRBJ2-2; a possible D gene is TRBD1 (6 bases). Per germline, CDR1 SGHDN and CDR2 FVKESK. Trimming cost V 0 bases and J 0 bases, with 11 bases left between them. The CDR3 contains 17 residues. CDR3 coding DNA: TGTGCCAGCAGCCAAGAGGGTCACAGGGCGAACACCGGGGAGCTGTTTTTT. This codes for CASSQEGHRANTGELFF. Using reference TRBV14 and TRBJ2-2 for the parts outside the CDR3, the full variable domain is EAGVTQFPSHSVIEKGQTVTLRCDPISGHDNLYWYRRVMGKEIKFLLHFVKESKQDESGMPNNRFLAERTGGTYSTLKVQPAELEDSGVYFCASSQEGHRANTGELFFGEGSRLTVL.